Here is one T cell receptor beta chain with its context. Antigen: not known. The method was immunoSEQ multiplex PCR; TCRdb's version includes in-frame clones alone and lacks a portion of them. The sample carries under 100,000 clones, 70% to 90% recorded once. This sample is part of a study of OX40 agonist ivuxolimab in advanced cancers. Overall study context: Patients with hepatocellular carcinoma, melanoma, renal cell or head and neck cancer made up the dose-escalation patients. Among those treated, three patients had partial responses, one with hepatocellular carcinoma and two with cutaneous melanoma.

Study-wide points: CD8+ T cells were the subset that, on average, had more expanded clones than CD4+.

Blood got drawn at baseline, again on cycle 4 day 1, and then on cycle 7 day 1. Germline loops: CDR1 SGHVS, CDR2 FQNEAQ. V gave up 6 bases and J gave up 6 bases, with 14 bases separating them. The CDR3 spans 13 residues. The TCR originated in an adult with an advanced solid tumor such as melanoma, head and neck, liver or kidney cancer. This chain uses TRBV7-8 with TRBJ1-1; possibly TRBD1 for D (6 bases). The specimen comprised CD4+ or CD8+ T cells sorted from blood, sampled in a trial of the OX40 agonist ivuxolimab. DNA of the CDR3: TGTGCCAGCAGACCAACAGGGAGGGCTGAAGCTTTCTTT. Translated: CASRPTGRAEAFF.